The 3 T cell receptor beta chains given below trace back to one sample, sequenced in a study of T cells in Graves' hyperthyroidism and ophthalmopathy. From RNA transcripts, TCR beta CDR3 regions were amplified. The HTBI primer set was used in a first-round RT-PCR of the TCR CDR3. TCRdb recomputed calls from the multiplex PCR reads with MiXCR, one row per CDR3 protein. This sample has 350,000 or so distinct CDR3 sequences, with 15% to 20% found just once. Sequencing input: blood. These receptors were obtained from a woman between 35 and 50 years old with Graves' ophthalmopathy.

This clonotype was seen ten or more times. This chain connects TRBV6-2 or TRBV6-3 to TRBJ2-2, with TRBD2 matching 10 bases. V dropped 2 bases and J dropped 4; count of bases not matched to a gene: 13. CDR3 length: 19 residues. From germline, CDR1 is MNHEY and CDR2 SVGEGT. CDR3 protein: CASSYERLAGDTLTGELFF. The CDR3 nucleotides are TGTGCCAGCAGTTACGAACGGCTAGCGGGAGATACCCTCACCGGGGAGCTGTTTTTT.

This clonotype showed up just once. The chain is built from TRBV28 and TRBJ1-6; D is unresolved. Germline CDR1 is MDHEN and CDR2 is SYDVKM. Between the trimmed V and J ends, which lost 8 bases and 2 bases, there was a span of 7 bases. The CDR3 has 13 amino acids. The CDR3 spells CASGRTYNSPLHF. CDR3 coding DNA: TGTGCCAGCGGCCGGACCTATAATTCACCCCTCCACTTT.

Ten or more counts support this clonotype. J is TRBJ2-7 and V is TRBV12-3 or TRBV12-4; D gene unclear. This CDR3 region has 12 residues. V lost 7 bases to trimming and J lost 2 bases, with 9 bases between them. In DNA, the CDR3 is TGTGCCAGCACATCGGATCCCTACGAGCAGTACTTC. Its translation: CASTSDPYEQYF.